The source of this T cell receptor beta chain is a study of neoadjuvant anti-PD-1 for oral cavity cancer. Time point: after neoadjuvant nivolumab, at surgical resection. There are 13 residues in the CDR3. V was pared by 3 bases and J by 11 bases, with 16 bases between. The germline V gene encodes CDR1 GTSNPN and CDR2 SVGIG (reference sequence). Measured with immunoSEQ multiplex PCR; TCRdb has only the in-frame clones, and not every one. The table lists around 67,000 clones, 70% to 90% of them singletons. The material sequenced was PBMCs, taken after nivolumab (anti-PD-1) treatment. The sequence derives from a person between 40 and 80 years old with oral cavity squamous cell carcinoma. The J gene is TRBJ1-4, the V gene TRBV30; tentatively, D is TRBD1 (5 bases). CDR3 sequence (DNA): TGTGCCTGGAGCATAAAAGGGGCGGTGAAACTGTTTTTT. Translation: CAWSIKGAVKLFF.